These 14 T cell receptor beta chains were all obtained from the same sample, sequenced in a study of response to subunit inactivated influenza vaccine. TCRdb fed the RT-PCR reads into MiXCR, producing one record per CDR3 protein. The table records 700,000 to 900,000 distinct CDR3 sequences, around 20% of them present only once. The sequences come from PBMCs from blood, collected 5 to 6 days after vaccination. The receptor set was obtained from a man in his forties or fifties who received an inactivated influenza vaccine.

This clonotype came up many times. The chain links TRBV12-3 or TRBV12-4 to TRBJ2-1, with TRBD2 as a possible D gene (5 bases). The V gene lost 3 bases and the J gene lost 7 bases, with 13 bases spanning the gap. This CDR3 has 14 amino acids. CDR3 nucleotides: TGTGCCAGCAGTTTTGCCGGGGTGGGTAATGAGCAGTTCTTC. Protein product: CASSFAGVGNEQFF.

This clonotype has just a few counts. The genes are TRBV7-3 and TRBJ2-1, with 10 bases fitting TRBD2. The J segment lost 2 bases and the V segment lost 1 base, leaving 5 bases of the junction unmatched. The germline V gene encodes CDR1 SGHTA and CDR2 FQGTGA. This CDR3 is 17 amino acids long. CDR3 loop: CASSLNLAGVPYNEQFF. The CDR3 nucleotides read TGTGCCAGCAGCTTAAACCTAGCGGGGGTACCCTACAATGAGCAGTTCTTC.

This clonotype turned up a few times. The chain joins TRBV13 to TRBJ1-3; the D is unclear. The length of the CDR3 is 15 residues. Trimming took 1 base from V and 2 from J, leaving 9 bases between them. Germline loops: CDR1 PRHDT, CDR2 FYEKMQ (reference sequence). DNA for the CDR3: TGTGCCAGCAGCTTAGATGCAGGACCTGGAAACACCATATATTTT. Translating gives CASSLDAGPGNTIYF.

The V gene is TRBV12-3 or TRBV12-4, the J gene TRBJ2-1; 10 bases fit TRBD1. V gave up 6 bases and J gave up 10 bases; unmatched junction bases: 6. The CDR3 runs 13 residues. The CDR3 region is CASRGTGEDEQFF. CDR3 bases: TGTGCCAGCAGAGGGACAGGGGAGGACGAGCAGTTCTTC.

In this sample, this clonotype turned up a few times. CDR3 DNA sequence: TGCGCCAGCAGCCAAGTAGCGGGGGGACCCTACAATGAGCAGTTCTTC. Translation gives CASSQVAGGPYNEQFF. The chain uses TRBV4-3 and TRBJ2-1; 10 bases fit TRBD2. Germline CDR1 LGHNA, CDR2 YSLEER. The CDR3 is 16 amino acids. Trimming at V came to 1 base and at J to 2 bases, leaving 2 bases not matched to a gene.

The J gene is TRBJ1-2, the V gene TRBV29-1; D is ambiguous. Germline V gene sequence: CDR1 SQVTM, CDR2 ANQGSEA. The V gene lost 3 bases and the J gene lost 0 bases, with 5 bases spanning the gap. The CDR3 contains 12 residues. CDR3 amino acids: CSVDRSNYGYTF. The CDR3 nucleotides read TGCAGCGTTGACAGATCTAACTATGGCTACACCTTC.

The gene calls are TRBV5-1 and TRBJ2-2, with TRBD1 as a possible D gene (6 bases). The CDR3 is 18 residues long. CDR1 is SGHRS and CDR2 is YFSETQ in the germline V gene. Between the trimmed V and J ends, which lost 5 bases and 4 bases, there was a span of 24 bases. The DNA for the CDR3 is TGCGCCAGCAGTATATGGCAGGTGGGGGCGCGAGGCACCGGGGAGCTGTTTTTT. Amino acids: CASSIWQVGARGTGELFF.

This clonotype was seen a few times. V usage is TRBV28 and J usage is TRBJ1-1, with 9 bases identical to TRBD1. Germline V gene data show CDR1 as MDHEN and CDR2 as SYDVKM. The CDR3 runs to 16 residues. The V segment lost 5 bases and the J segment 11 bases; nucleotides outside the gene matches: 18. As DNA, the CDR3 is TGTGCCAGCAGTCCCCCAACCGGTCCCGGGACAGGGACGGCTTTCTTT. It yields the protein CASSPPTGPGTGTAFF.

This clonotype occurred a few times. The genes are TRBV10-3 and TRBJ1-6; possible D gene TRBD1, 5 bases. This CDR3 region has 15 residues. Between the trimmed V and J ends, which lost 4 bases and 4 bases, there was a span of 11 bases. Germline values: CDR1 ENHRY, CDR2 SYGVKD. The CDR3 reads CAISGRDGYNSPLHF. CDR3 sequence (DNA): TGTGCCATCAGTGGCCGGGACGGTTATAATTCACCCCTCCACTTT.

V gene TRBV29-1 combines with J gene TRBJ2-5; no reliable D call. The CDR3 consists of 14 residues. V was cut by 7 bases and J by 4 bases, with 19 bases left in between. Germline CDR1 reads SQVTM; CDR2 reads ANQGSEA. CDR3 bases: TGCAGCGCCTGGAGTCCGGTAGAGGCAGAGACCCAGTACTTC. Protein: CSAWSPVEAETQYF. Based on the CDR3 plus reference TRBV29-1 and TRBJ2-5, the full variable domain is SAVISQKPSRDICQRGTSLTIQCQVDSQVTMMFWYRQQPGQSLTLIATANQGSEATYESGFVIDKFPISRPNLTFSTLTVSNMSPEDSSIYLCSAWSPVEAETQYFGPGTRLLVL.

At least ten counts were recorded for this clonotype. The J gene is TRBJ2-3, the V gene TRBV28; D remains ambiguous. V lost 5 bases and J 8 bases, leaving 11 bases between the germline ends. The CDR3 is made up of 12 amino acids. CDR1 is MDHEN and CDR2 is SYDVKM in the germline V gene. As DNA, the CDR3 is TGTGCCAGCAGTCTCACCCGAGGTACGCAGTATTTT. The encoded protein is CASSLTRGTQYF.

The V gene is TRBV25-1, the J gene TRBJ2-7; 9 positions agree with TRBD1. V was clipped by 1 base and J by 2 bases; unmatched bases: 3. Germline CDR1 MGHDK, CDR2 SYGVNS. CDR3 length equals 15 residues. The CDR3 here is CASSESGQGPYEQYF. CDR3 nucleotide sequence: TGTGCCAGCAGTGAATCCGGACAGGGGCCCTACGAGCAGTACTTC.

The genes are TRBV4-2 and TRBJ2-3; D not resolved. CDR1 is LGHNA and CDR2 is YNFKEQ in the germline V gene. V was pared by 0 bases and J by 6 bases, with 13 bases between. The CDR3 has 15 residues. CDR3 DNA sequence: TGTGCCAGCAGCCAAGAACCTGGGCTGGGGGATACGCAGTATTTT. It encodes CASSQEPGLGDTQYF.

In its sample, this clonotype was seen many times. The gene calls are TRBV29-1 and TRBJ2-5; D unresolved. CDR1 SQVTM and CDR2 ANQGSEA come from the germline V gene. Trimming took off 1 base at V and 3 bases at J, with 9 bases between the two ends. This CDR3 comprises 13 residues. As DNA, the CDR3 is TGCAGCGTTGAAGTCGGCGGTGAAGAGACCCAGTACTTC. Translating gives CSVEVGGEETQYF.